This T cell receptor (beta chain) derives from a study of blood T cell repertoires in COVID-19. Study-wide context: Italy, Spain and the United States were the sources of the convalescent and acute COVID-19 samples.

As handled by the study authors: Counts of nucleated cells, estimated from reference gene primer amplification, were obtained. Sequencing was performed with immunoSEQ multiplex PCR; in TCRdb, only in-frame clones are kept and a portion is missing. The DNA was the basis for D and trimming; V, J and clone size are from that table. The sample has around 270,000 clones; 86% are singletons. This CDR3 region has 12 residues. Between the trimmed V and J ends, which lost 7 bases and 5 bases, there was a span of 10 bases. The germline V gene encodes CDR1 SGDLS and CDR2 YYNGEE. Sequenced input: peripheral blood. The chain recombines TRBV9 with TRBJ2-1; D is possibly TRBD2 (6 bases). This clonotype originated in a man aged 35-49 years who had recovered from COVID-19. CDR3 sequence (DNA): TGTGCCAGCGGGGACTGGCACAATGAGCAGTTCTTC. This encodes CASGDWHNEQFF.